This T cell receptor beta chain is drawn from a study of blood T cell repertoires in COVID-19. Clones were read by immunoSEQ multiplex PCR, and TCRdb kept only the in-frame ones, dropping some. The data contain 150,000 to 200,000 clones, 87% of them singletons. With 5 bases clipped from V and 5 bases from J, the junction kept 6 bases outside the gene matches. CDR1 is LGHNA and CDR2 is YNFKEQ in the germline V gene. The CDR3 length is 15 residues. The receptor was derived from a man in his 60s with active or convalescent COVID-19. Input material: peripheral blood. The chain uses TRBV4-2 and TRBJ1-6; 7 bases are a match to TRBD1. The CDR3 region is CASSAQGFDNSPLHF. The CDR3 DNA sequence: TGTGCCAGCAGCGCACAGGGGTTTGATAATTCACCCCTCCACTTT.